This is a list of T cell receptor beta chains from one sample in a study of blood T cell repertoires in COVID-19. TCRdb's table, derived via immunoSEQ multiplex PCR, lists solely in-frame clones and lacks some. The profile shows a few hundred thousand clones, nearly 90% of them singletons. The sequenced material came from PBMCs or T cells enriched from blood (not recorded which). These receptors originate from a man under 40 who had been exposed to COVID-19. Both conserved end residues are part of each CDR3. A D gene is named only where the DNA matches it firmly. Some rows have no size entry. The others give once, few or many, or a class for an expanded clone.

J gene | clone size | V gene | D gene | CDR3 protein | CDR3 DNA
TRBJ2-7 | - | TRBV4-2 | TRBD2 | CASSPREPAGSSYEQYF | TGTGCCAGCAGCCCCAGGGAGCCAGCGGGGAGCTCCTACGAGCAGTACTTC
TRBJ1-1 | - | TRBV7-6 | - | CASSIVPQGNTEAFF | TGTGCCAGCAGCATAGTACCCCAGGGAAACACTGAAGCTTTCTTT
TRBJ1-4 | - | TRBV19 | TRBD1 | CASSLRTGGDEKLFF | TGTGCCAGTAGTCTTCGGACAGGGGGCGACGAAAAACTGTTTTTT
TRBJ1-5 | - | TRBV6-5 | TRBD1 | CASSRQGAGEPQHF | TGTGCCAGCAGTCGACAGGGGGCGGGTGAGCCCCAGCATTTT
TRBJ2-2 | - | TRBV2 | - | CASSEARAGELFF | TGTGCCAGCAGTGAAGCGCGGGCCGGGGAGCTGTTTTTT
TRBJ1-5 | - | TRBV12-3/TRBV12-4 | - | CASSRVPNQPQHF | TGTGCCAGCAGCAGGGTCCCGAATCAGCCCCAGCATTTT
TRBJ2-1 | - | TRBV5-1 | - | CASSLYSYNEQFF | TGCGCCAGCAGCTTGTACAGTTACAATGAGCAGTTCTTC
TRBJ1-3 | - | TRBV18 | - | CASCSGTDGNTIYF | TGTGCCAGCTGCTCCGGGACTGATGGAAACACCATATATTTT
TRBJ1-2 | - | TRBV21-1 | - | CASSKGRGVYGYTF | TGTGCCAGCAGCAAAGGACGCGGCGTCTATGGCTACACCTTC
TRBJ2-1 | - | TRBV19 | TRBD2 | CASSPPLGRGGLSSYNEQFF | TGTGCCAGTAGTCCGCCCTTAGGGCGGGGGGGCCTAAGCTCCTACAATGAGCAGTTCTTC
TRBJ2-5 | - | TRBV7-9 | TRBD2 | CASRPPATSAGARETQYF | TGTGCCAGCAGACCCCCGGCAACTTCAGCGGGGGCCAGAGAGACCCAGTACTTC
TRBJ2-2 | - | TRBV7-2 | TRBD2 | CASSLGLAGVSSGELFF | TGTGCCAGCAGCCTGGGTCTAGCGGGGGTGTCGTCCGGGGAGCTGTTTTTT
TRBJ2-3 | - | TRBV29-1 | TRBD2 | CSVTSGGTDTQYF | TGCAGCGTGACTAGCGGGGGCACAGATACGCAGTATTTT
TRBJ2-6 | - | TRBV5-5 | TRBD1 | CASSGGTGSSGANVLTF | TGTGCCAGCAGCGGAGGGACAGGAAGCTCTGGGGCCAACGTCCTGACTTTC
TRBJ2-1 | - | TRBV10-3 | - | CAISRNTPHSYNEQFF | TGTGCCATCAGTAGAAATACACCTCACTCCTACAATGAGCAGTTCTTC
TRBJ2-5 | once | TRBV2 | TRBD2 | CASSPGLAGETQYF | TGTGCCAGCAGTCCTGGACTAGCGGGGGAGACCCAGTACTTC
TRBJ2-3 | once | TRBV5-4 | TRBD2 | CASSLLRGGATDTQYF | TGTGCCAGCAGCTTGCTGCGCGGGGGGGCCACAGATACGCAGTATTTT
TRBJ2-7 | once | TRBV4-3 | TRBD2 | CASSQERSGTTFPYEQYF | TGCGCCAGCAGCCAAGAACGCAGCGGGACGACATTTCCCTACGAGCAGTACTTC
TRBJ1-2 | - | TRBV5-1 | TRBD1 | CASSVLGTGGLYGYTF | TGCGCCAGCAGCGTCCTAGGAACAGGGGGCCTTTATGGCTACACCTTC
TRBJ2-7 | - | TRBV10-1 | TRBD1 | CASSEPGQGIGVNEQYF | TGCGCCAGCAGTGAGCCGGGACAGGGGATTGGAGTGAACGAGCAGTACTTC
TRBJ2-5 | - | TRBV19 | TRBD1 | CASRRTVGTGEETQYF | TGTGCCAGTAGGAGAACCGTCGGGACAGGGGAAGAGACCCAGTACTTC
TRBJ2-7 | - | TRBV7-2 | TRBD1 | CASSHPGQGAGGALYEQYF | TGTGCCAGCAGCCATCCGGGACAGGGGGCAGGCGGGGCACTTTACGAGCAGTACTTC
TRBJ1-4 | - | TRBV14 | - | CASSRIGGRSNEKLFF | TGTGCCAGCAGCCGCATAGGAGGACGATCAAATGAAAAACTGTTTTTT
TRBJ1-3 | - | TRBV5-5 | - | CASSGYSEGNTIYF | TGTGCCAGCAGCGGTTATAGTGAAGGAAACACCATATATTTT
TRBJ2-3 | once | TRBV19 | - | CASSIVAAGDTQYF | TGTGCCAGTAGTATAGTTGCGGCGGGAGATACGCAGTATTTT
TRBJ2-1 | - | TRBV7-6 | TRBD2 | CASSLAAAAGGYNEQFF | TGTGCCAGCAGCTTAGCGGCGGCAGCGGGGGGGTACAATGAGCAGTTCTTC
TRBJ1-4 | - | TRBV13 | - | CASSPSNEGATNEKLFF | TGTGCCAGCAGCCCTTCTAACGAGGGGGCAACTAATGAAAAACTGTTTTTT
TRBJ2-5 | - | TRBV30 | TRBD2 | CAIGLAETQYF | TGTGCCATTGGACTAGCGGAGACCCAGTACTTC
TRBJ1-3 | - | TRBV19 | - | CASSFSGRSDTIYF | TGTGCCAGTAGTTTTTCGGGGAGATCGGACACCATATATTTT
TRBJ2-2 | - | TRBV5-6 | TRBD2 | CASSTTGRGDTGELFF | TGTGCCAGCAGTACAACGGGGCGGGGGGACACCGGGGAGCTGTTTTTT
TRBJ1-6 | - | TRBV9 | - | CASSVGGVENSPLHF | TGTGCCAGCAGCGTAGGGGGGGTTGAGAATTCACCCCTCCACTTT
TRBJ1-5 | - | TRBV20-1 | - | CSASAGLEQPQHF | TGCAGTGCTAGTGCAGGTTTGGAACAGCCCCAGCATTTT
TRBJ1-5 | - | TRBV6-2/TRBV6-3 | - | CASSSGAGNQPQHF | TGTGCCAGCAGCTCAGGGGCGGGCAATCAGCCCCAGCATTTT
TRBJ1-2 | - | TRBV11-2 | TRBD1 | CASRRPGQGARDYGYTF | TGTGCCAGCAGAAGACCGGGACAGGGGGCGCGGGACTATGGCTACACCTTC
TRBJ1-1 | - | TRBV27 | TRBD1 | CAIHRGGNTEAFF | TGTGCCATACACAGGGGAGGGAACACTGAAGCTTTCTTT
TRBJ2-1 | - | TRBV5-1 | TRBD2 | CASSRDSLAGGVSEQFF | TGCGCCAGCAGCCGTGACTCGCTAGCGGGGGGAGTGAGTGAGCAGTTCTTC
TRBJ1-5 | - | TRBV30 | - | CAWSAGSNQPQHF | TGTGCCTGGAGCGCAGGTAGCAATCAGCCCCAGCATTTT
TRBJ2-5 | - | TRBV5-8 | TRBD1 | CASSLVLGSGGDETQYF | TGTGCCAGCAGCTTGGTGTTAGGGTCAGGGGGCGATGAGACCCAGTACTTC
TRBJ2-7 | - | TRBV7-7 | TRBD2 | CASSAAERGSYEQYF | TGTGCCAGCAGCGCCGCGGAGCGGGGGTCCTACGAGCAGTACTTC
TRBJ1-3 | - | TRBV10-2 | - | CASSESSRRVSGNTIYF | TGCGCCAGCAGTGAGTCCAGCAGGAGGGTCTCTGGAAACACCATATATTTT
TRBJ1-2 | - | TRBV6-5 | - | CASTHRGEVPYGYTF | TGTGCCAGCACCCACCGGGGGGAGGTCCCCTATGGCTACACCTTC
TRBJ2-7 | - | TRBV6-5 | TRBD1 | CASRGTIGTGYEQYF | TGTGCCAGCAGGGGGACGATTGGGACAGGGTACGAGCAGTACTTC
TRBJ2-3 | - | TRBV7-3 | - | CASSSLGGTDTQYF | TGTGCCAGCAGCTCTCTAGGGGGAACAGATACGCAGTATTTT
TRBJ2-7 | - | TRBV18 | - | CASSGTGSSYEQYF | TGTGCCAGCTCCGGTACAGGGTCGTCCTACGAGCAGTACTTC
TRBJ1-6 | once | TRBV30 | - | CAWAWQDNSPLHF | TGTGCCTGGGCATGGCAGGATAATTCACCCCTCCACTTT
TRBJ2-3 | - | TRBV11-3 | TRBD2 | CASSSGLAGGDTQYF | TGTGCCAGCAGCTCTGGACTAGCGGGGGGAGATACGCAGTATTTT
TRBJ1-3 | - | TRBV19 | - | CASSARQDSGNTIYF | TGTGCCAGTAGTGCCAGACAGGACTCTGGAAACACCATATATTTT
TRBJ1-6 | few | TRBV7-2 | - | CASSLVGQGGSPLHF | TGTGCCAGCAGCTTAGTGGGCCAGGGCGGTTCACCCCTCCACTTT
TRBJ2-7 | once | TRBV4-1 | - | CASSQGTASSYEQYF | TGCGCCAGCAGCCAAGGGACAGCTAGCTCCTACGAGCAGTACTTC
TRBJ1-2 | - | TRBV19 | TRBD1 | CAATGAGGYTF | TGTGCCGCAACAGGGGCGGGGGGCTACACCTTC
TRBJ2-7 | - | TRBV29-1 | - | CSVERQGSLEQYF | TGCAGCGTCGAAAGGCAGGGCTCTCTCGAGCAGTACTTC
TRBJ1-2 | - | TRBV6-5 | - | CASSLPRGGYTF | TGTGCCAGCAGTTTACCCAGGGGAGGCTACACCTTC